One and the same sample provided the 20 T cell receptor beta chains below, sequenced in a study of regulatory T cells in long-lasting Graves disease. Time point meaning: persistent/refractory GD, antithyroid drugs over 5 years with positive TRAb. Isolated PBMC RNA provided the starting material for the TCR library. Assembly of TCR beta libraries relied on iRepertoire HTBI primers together with Arm-PCR of CDR3 regions. From the multiplex PCR reads, TCRdb called clonotypes with MiXCR, one entry per CDR3 protein. This table holds 360,000 or so distinct CDR3 sequences, roughly 25% found once. The specimen was peripheral blood mononuclear cells (PBMCs), collected when the disease was refractory, from a patient treated with antithyroid drugs. These receptors were obtained from a woman aged 40-49 years with Graves disease.

This clonotype was recorded at least ten times. This chain uses TRBV15 with TRBJ2-6; 12 bases map to TRBD2. V dropped 4 bases and J dropped 0; count of bases not matched to a gene: 4. The CDR3 contains 18 residues. In germline, CDR1 is LNHNV, CDR2 YYDKDF (reference sequence). The CDR3 DNA follows: TGTGCCACCAGCACCGGGACTAGCGGGTACTCTGGGGCCAACGTCCTGACTTTC. Translating it yields CATSTGTSGYSGANVLTF.

The V call is TRBV13, the J call TRBJ2-7, with a tentative D call TRBD1 (5 bases). Germline values: CDR1 PRHDT, CDR2 FYEKMQ (reference sequence). V was clipped by 6 bases and J by 3 bases, with 9 bases between them. There are 12 residues in the CDR3. The CDR3 DNA sequence: TGTGCCAGCAGTGCCGACAGCTACGAGCAGTACTTC. Protein: CASSADSYEQYF.

This clonotype was counted a few times. V gene TRBV29-1 combines with J gene TRBJ2-7; TRBD2 aligns across 9 bases. CDR1 and CDR2 from the germline V gene are SQVTM and ANQGSEA. The CDR3 is made up of 14 amino acids. V shed 5 bases, J shed 2 bases, and the junction held 7 bases outside the gene matches. CDR3 loop: CSVHIAGDTYEQYF. In nucleotides, the CDR3 is TGCAGCGTTCATATAGCGGGAGACACCTACGAGCAGTACTTC.

The chain recombines TRBV11-1 with TRBJ2-3; tentative D call: TRBD1 (5 bases). Trimming removed 5 bases at V and 2 bases at J, with 14 bases between. CDR3 length equals 15 residues. Germline V gene sequence: CDR1 SGHAT, CDR2 FQDESV (reference sequence). The chain's CDR3 is CASSRSRADTDTQYF. The CDR3 nucleotides read TGTGCCAGCAGCAGATCCAGGGCAGACACAGATACGCAGTATTTT.

This clonotype was seen at least ten times. The rearrangement uses TRBV3-1 and TRBJ2-5; the match to TRBD1 covers 7 bases. Germline V gene sequence: CDR1 LGHDT, CDR2 YNNKEL (reference sequence). V shed 4 bases, J shed 2 bases, and the junction held 10 bases outside the gene matches. The CDR3 extends over 16 amino acids. The CDR3 region is CASSRSRDRPQETQYF. In nucleotides, the CDR3 is TGTGCCAGCAGCCGTAGCCGGGACAGACCTCAAGAGACCCAGTACTTC.

J is TRBJ1-4 and V is TRBV5-1, with D possibly TRBD2 on 5 matching bases. The DNA end is more similar to TRBJ2-2, so the J call may be wrong. Germline values: CDR1 SGHRS, CDR2 YFSETQ. There are 15 residues in the CDR3. Written as DNA, the CDR3 is TGCGCCAGCAGCTATGGAGGTGGCGCCGGGAGGGAGCTGTTTTTT. It is translated as CASSYGGGAGRELFF.

This clonotype was recorded many times. The chain employs TRBV15 and TRBJ2-7; 7 bases map to TRBD2. The germline gives CDR1 LNHNV, CDR2 YYDKDF (reference sequence). Germline trimming cut 0 bases from V and 2 bases from J; bases unmatched to any gene: 10. This CDR3 contains 17 residues. The CDR3 DNA reads as TGTGCCACCAGCAGAGATCGAGGGAGGGCAGAAACCTACGAGCAGTACTTC. Its translation: CATSRDRGRAETYEQYF.

This clonotype was counted many times. The gene calls are TRBV28 and TRBJ2-7; no clear D. Trimming removed 3 bases from V and 6 bases from J, with 15 bases in between. CDR3 size: 14 residues. Germline V gene data show CDR1 as MDHEN and CDR2 as SYDVKM. CDR3: CASSFITTEFEQYF. The CDR3 coding sequence is TGTGCCAGCAGTTTCATAACCACGGAGTTCGAGCAGTACTTC.

The chain couples TRBV5-1 to TRBJ1-2, with 7 nucleotides matching TRBD1. Germline V gives CDR1 SGHRS, CDR2 YFSETQ. This CDR3 has 14 residues. The V and J ends lost 2 bases and 8 bases, in that order; junction bases with no gene match: 9. The CDR3 spells CASSFDRARGGYTF. CDR3 DNA: TGCGCCAGCAGCTTTGACAGGGCCCGAGGAGGCTACACCTTC.

Ten or more counts support this clonotype. J is TRBJ2-7 and V is TRBV28, with no clear D. This CDR3 contains 15 residues. Germline loops: CDR1 MDHEN, CDR2 SYDVKM. V shed 7 bases and J shed 2 bases, with 18 bases lying between them. CDR3 amino acids: CASTSTQPGAYEQYF. The CDR3 nucleotides are TGTGCCAGCACCTCCACCCAACCCGGCGCCTACGAGCAGTACTTC.

This clonotype appeared many times. J is TRBJ1-6 and V is TRBV12-3 or TRBV12-4; no firm D call. Trimming shortened V by 6 bases and J by 10 bases, and 10 bases separated the two germline ends. This CDR3 comprises 12 residues. The CDR3 sequence is CASRSLQSPLHF. As DNA, the CDR3 is TGTGCCAGCAGATCACTACAGTCACCCCTCCACTTT.

V gene TRBV13 combines with J gene TRBJ2-2; D tentatively reads TRBD1 or TRBD2 (5 bases each). Germline V gives CDR1 PRHDT, CDR2 FYEKMQ (reference sequence). The CDR3 contains 17 residues. V lost 7 bases, J lost 1 base, and 19 bases lay in between. CDR3 sequence (DNA): TGTGCCAGCACCTCCTTTACCCGGGGACGGAACACCGGGGAGCTGTTTTTT. As protein: CASTSFTRGRNTGELFF.

This clonotype was seen at least ten times. The gene calls are TRBV7-8 and TRBJ1-2; D is possibly TRBD1 (5 bases). The CDR3 sequence is 14 residues long. The germline gives CDR1 SGHVS, CDR2 FQNEAQ. The V end lost 2 bases, the J end lost 4 bases, and 11 bases lay between the germline ends. The CDR3 DNA sequence: TGTGCCAGCAGCTTAATGCAGGGTAGCTATGGCTACACCTTC. This encodes CASSLMQGSYGYTF. Combining the CDR3 with reference TRBV7-8 and TRBJ1-2 gives the whole variable domain GAGVSQSPRYKVAKRGQDVALRCDPISGHVSLFWYQQALGQGPEFLTYFQNEAQLDKSGLPSDRFFAERPEGSVSTLKIQRTQQEDSAVYLCASSLMQGSYGYTFGSGTRLTVV.

This clonotype was recorded a few times. The chain links TRBV19 to TRBJ2-1; D uncertain. Between the trimmed V and J ends, which lost 10 bases and 7 bases, there was a span of 14 bases. CDR3 length equals 12 residues. In germline, CDR1 is LNHDA, CDR2 SQIVND (reference sequence). The CDR3 region has the DNA TGTGCCACCACTGGATCGGAGAATGAGCAGTTCTTC. Protein product: CATTGSENEQFF.

The V gene is TRBV12-3 or TRBV12-4, the J gene TRBJ1-1, with no clear D. The CDR3 is 12 amino acids. Trimming shortened V by 3 bases and J by 7 bases, and 9 bases separated the two germline ends. The CDR3 protein is CASSLSQLEAFF. The CDR3 nucleotides read TGTGCCAGCAGTTTGTCACAGCTTGAAGCTTTCTTT.

This sequence joins TRBV10-3 and TRBJ1-1, with 7 bases aligning to TRBD1. V was pared by 7 bases and J by 0 bases, with 2 bases of the junction left unmatched. From germline, CDR1 is ENHRY and CDR2 SYGVKD. The CDR3 has 13 residues. In nucleotides, the CDR3 is TGTGCCATCAACGACAGGGTGAACACTGAAGCTTTCTTT. Protein product: CAINDRVNTEAFF.

This clonotype was detected only a few times. Since no conserved phenylalanine or tryptophan closes the CDR3, a read error is the likely cause. No DNA is shown, since the ends of the CDR3 on it are uncertain; the CDR3 is the one TCRdb lists. V gene TRBV6-2 or TRBV6-3 combines with J gene TRBJ1-5; the table calls TRBD1, which could not be checked here. The CDR3 is 12 residues long, ends included. Germline values: CDR1 MNHEY, CDR2 SVGEGT. The CDR3: CASSRDRGGSSS.

This clonotype turned up a few times. The chain employs TRBV7-9 and TRBJ2-3, with D hard to call. Trimming took 1 base from V and 0 from J, leaving 5 bases between them. Germline V gives CDR1 SEHNR, CDR2 FQNEAQ (reference sequence). This CDR3 is 14 amino acids long. This CDR3 is CASSLDTSTDTQYF. The DNA of the CDR3 is TGTGCCAGCAGCTTAGACACCAGCACAGATACGCAGTATTTT.

DNA for the CDR3: TGTGCCAGCAGCGACCACGACGGTGGAGATACGCAGTATTTT. As protein: CASSDHDGGDTQYF. The chain joins TRBV6-4 to TRBJ2-3; D call uncertain. The CDR3 has 14 residues. The germline V gene has CDR1 MRHNA and CDR2 SNTAGT. V was trimmed by 6 bases and J by 5 bases, leaving 15 bases between them.

The V call is TRBV7-2, the J call TRBJ2-6; TRBD1 matches at 9 bases. J was trimmed by 4 bases and V by 8 bases; bases with no gene match: 12. This CDR3 comprises 17 residues. Germline CDR1 is SGHTA and CDR2 is FQGNSA. The CDR3 spells CASSLRDRDGGANVLTF. As DNA, the CDR3 is TGTGCCAGCTCACTCAGGGACAGGGACGGAGGGGCCAACGTCCTGACTTTC.